The 15 T cell receptor beta chains presented below share a single source sample, sequenced in a study of OX40 agonist ivuxolimab in advanced cancers. Assay: immunoSEQ multiplex PCR; the TCRdb copy retains only in-frame clones and omits some. The data show about 59,000 clones, with 84% seen just once and about 27% held by the top ten. Sequencing used CD4+ or CD8+ T cells sorted from blood, obtained in a trial of the OX40 agonist ivuxolimab. The receptors stem from an adult with an advanced solid tumor such as melanoma, head and neck, liver or kidney cancer.

CDR3 nucleotides: TGTGCCAGCAGTGAAGACCCGGGTGAGGTGAACACTGAAGCTTTCTTT. It is translated as CASSEDPGEVNTEAFF. This chain connects TRBV6-1 to TRBJ1-1, with D unclear. Germline V gene data show CDR1 as MNHNS and CDR2 as SASEGT. Trimming took off 1 base at V and 0 bases at J, with 12 bases between the two ends. There are 16 residues in the CDR3.

This rearrangement joins TRBV4-1 to TRBJ2-7; maybe TRBD1 (8 bases). This CDR3 has 15 residues. CDR1 and CDR2 from the germline V gene are MGHRA and YSYEKL. The ends were cut back, 3 bases at V and 4 bases at J, with 16 bases in the middle. CDR3 region: CASSHKQGGVYEQYF. The CDR3 DNA is TGCGCCAGCAGCCACAAACAGGGGGGGGTTTACGAGCAGTACTTC.

The chain has TRBV9 and TRBJ2-1, with no clear D. The V end was cut by 4 bases, the J end by 4 bases, with 12 bases between. The CDR3 extends over 14 amino acids. Germline values: CDR1 SGDLS, CDR2 YYNGEE. This chain's CDR3 is CASSKHPNYNEQFF. In DNA, the CDR3 is TGTGCCAGCAGCAAGCACCCTAATTACAATGAGCAGTTCTTC.

The chain employs TRBV18 and TRBJ2-5; 9 bases are shared with TRBD1. CDR1 and CDR2 from the germline V gene are KGHSH and LQKENI. The CDR3 extends over 15 amino acids. Germline trimming cut 7 bases from V and 4 bases from J; bases unmatched to any gene: 10. CDR3 in DNA: TGTGCCAGCTTCCCGGACAGGGGATCAAGAGAGACCCAGTACTTC. Translated: CASFPDRGSRETQYF.

The chain carries TRBV15 and TRBJ2-5, with no clear D. The V end was cut by 1 base, the J end by 1 base, with 7 bases between. This CDR3 region has 14 residues. Germline V gene lookup returns CDR1 LNHNV and CDR2 YYDKDF (reference sequence). This CDR3 reads CATSRGTLQETQYF. The CDR3 DNA sequence: TGTGCCACCAGCAGAGGAACACTCCAAGAGACCCAGTACTTC.

V usage is TRBV30 and J usage is TRBJ1-2, with 7 bases matching TRBD1. The V gene's germline CDR1 is GTSNPN and CDR2 SVGIG (reference sequence). CDR3 length equals 13 residues. V shed 5 bases and J 5 bases; nucleotides not matched to a gene: 8. The CDR3 sequence: CAWQGGLGYGYTF. The CDR3 bases are TGTGCCTGGCAGGGGGGTCTGGGGTATGGCTACACCTTC. Complete variable domain (other parts from reference TRBV30 and TRBJ1-2): SQTIHQWPATLVQPVGSPLSLECTVEGTSNPNLYWYRQAAGRGLQLLFYSVGIGQISSEVPQNLSASRPQDRQFILSSKKLLLSDSGFYLCAWQGGLGYGYTFGSGTRLTVV.

Here the CDR3 DNA reads TGTGCCAGCAGTCAACGACGGACAAGCAATCAGCCCCAGCATTTT. Its translation is CASSQRRTSNQPQHF. The chain has TRBV27 and TRBJ1-5, with D possibly being TRBD1 (5 bases). The CDR3 loop spans 15 amino acids. CDR1 is MNHEY, CDR2 SMNVEV, per germline (reference sequence). The V and J ends lost 5 bases and 1 base respectively, with 12 bases between them.

The rearrangement links TRBV27 to TRBJ2-3; D is possibly TRBD1 (5 bases). Germline loops: CDR1 MNHEY, CDR2 SMNVEV (reference sequence). CDR3 size: 14 residues. V lost 7 bases and J 2 bases, leaving 13 bases between the germline ends. CDR3 region: CASNSGRVTDTQYF. CDR3 coding DNA: TGTGCCAGCAATTCCGGCAGGGTCACAGATACGCAGTATTTT.

The chain carries TRBV28 and TRBJ1-2, with a weak D call TRBD1 (5 bases). Trimming shortened V by 5 bases and J by 7 bases, and 11 bases separated the two germline ends. In germline, CDR1 is MDHEN, CDR2 SYDVKM. The CDR3 totals 12 residues. CDR3 protein: CASSNRQSGYTF. The CDR3, as DNA: TGTGCCAGCAGTAACCGACAGTCTGGCTACACCTTC.

This rearrangement joins TRBV7-2 to TRBJ1-3, with 8 bases identical to TRBD1. The CDR3 has 13 amino acids. V lost 7 bases, J lost 5 bases, and 4 bases stayed unmatched. Looked up from germline, CDR1 is SGHTA and CDR2 is FQGNSA. The CDR3: CASISGGRNTIYF. CDR3 DNA sequence: TGTGCCAGCATATCAGGGGGCAGAAACACCATATATTTT. The full variable domain, in which reference TRBV7-2 and TRBJ1-3 provide the parts outside the CDR3, is GAGVSQSPSNKVTEKGKDVELRCDPISGHTALYWYRQSLGQGLEFLIYFQGNSAPDKSGLPSDRFSAERTGGSVSTLTIQRTQQEDSAVYLCASISGGRNTIYFGEGSWLTVV.

The chain employs TRBV11-2 and TRBJ1-1; D unclear. With 5 bases removed from V and 3 bases from J, the gap between germline ends came to 10 bases. Germline V lookup: CDR1 SGHAT, CDR2 FQNNGV. This CDR3 is built from 13 residues. CDR3 nucleotide sequence: TGTGCCAGCAGCCCAAGAGGCGACACTGAAGCTTTCTTT. Its protein product is CASSPRGDTEAFF. The variable domain in full, with the rest retrieved from reference TRBV11-2 and TRBJ1-1, is EAGVAQSPRYKIIEKRQSVAFWCNPISGHATLYWYQQILGQGPKLLIQFQNNGVVDDSQLPKDRFSAERLKGVDSTLKIQPAKLEDSAVYLCASSPRGDTEAFFGQGTRLTVV.

CDR3 nucleotide sequence: TGTGCCAGCAGTGCTCGACAGGAAGCTTTCTTT. Translating it yields CASSARQEAFF. V and J are TRBV25-1 and TRBJ1-1; D may be TRBD1 (5 bases). Germline-derived CDR1 and CDR2 are MGHDK and SYGVNS. Trimming pared 4 bases from V and 8 bases from J, leaving 8 bases between. This CDR3 has 11 residues.

About this clone itself: No conserved phenylalanine or tryptophan is present at the end of the CDR3, so a read error is the likely explanation. V is TRBV7-2 and J is TRBJ1-6; D unresolved. The CDR3 is 15 residues long. Germline CDR1 is SGHTA and CDR2 is FQGNSA. V was trimmed by 3 bases and J by 7 bases, leaving 13 bases between them. CDR3 DNA: TGTGCCAGCAGCTTGGACTGGGCAGGAAATTCACCCCTCCACCTT. Protein sequence: CASSLDWAGNSPLHL.

This chain links TRBV11-2 with TRBJ1-1, with D perhaps TRBD1 (5 bases). The V end was cut by 1 base, the J end by 11 bases, with 11 bases between. This CDR3 comprises 12 residues. CDR1 is SGHAT, CDR2 FQNNGV, per germline. The CDR3 nucleotides are TGTGCCAGCAGCTTAGGGGCAGGGTCGGCTTTCTTT. Protein: CASSLGAGSAFF.

The CDR3 here is CASSYYGTGDGEQYF. The CDR3 nucleotides are TGTGCCAGCAGTTACTATGGGACAGGGGATGGCGAGCAGTACTTC. This sequence joins TRBV6-5 and TRBJ2-7; 10 nucleotides align to TRBD1. J gave up 6 bases and V 1 base, and 6 bases lay outside the gene matches. The CDR3 extends over 15 amino acids. The V gene's germline CDR1 is MNHEY and CDR2 SVGAGI.